The clone carrying this TCR beta chain has just a few counts. What it binds is unknown. These data originate in a study of CD8 T cells in ankylosing spondylitis. Library preparation for TCR beta used quantitative 5'-RACE with molecular barcodes. One entry per CDR3 protein results from TCRdb running MiXCR on the 5' RACE reads. The profile covers about 220,000 distinct CDR3 sequences, with about 10% appearing a single time and approximately 20% taken by the ten largest. Study results and limitations: Past research had described some motif variants in reactive arthritis synovial fluid and blood. Several highly homologous variants formed a TCR beta motif that appeared characteristic of ankylosing spondylitis blood.

The origin of this receptor is a male donor with ankylosing spondylitis or in good health (not recorded which). The sequencing input was blood, either unsorted or a sorted T cell fraction (not recorded which).

DNA for the CDR3: TGTGCCACCAGCAGAAAAAGGATCGGGCCCAACAGCTATGGCTACACCTTC. Protein: CATSRKRIGPNSYGYTF. J is TRBJ1-2 and V is TRBV15; D gene unclear. Trimming pared 2 bases from V and 4 bases from J, leaving 20 bases between. CDR3 length: 17 amino acids. The germline V gene has CDR1 LNHNV and CDR2 YYDKDF (reference sequence).